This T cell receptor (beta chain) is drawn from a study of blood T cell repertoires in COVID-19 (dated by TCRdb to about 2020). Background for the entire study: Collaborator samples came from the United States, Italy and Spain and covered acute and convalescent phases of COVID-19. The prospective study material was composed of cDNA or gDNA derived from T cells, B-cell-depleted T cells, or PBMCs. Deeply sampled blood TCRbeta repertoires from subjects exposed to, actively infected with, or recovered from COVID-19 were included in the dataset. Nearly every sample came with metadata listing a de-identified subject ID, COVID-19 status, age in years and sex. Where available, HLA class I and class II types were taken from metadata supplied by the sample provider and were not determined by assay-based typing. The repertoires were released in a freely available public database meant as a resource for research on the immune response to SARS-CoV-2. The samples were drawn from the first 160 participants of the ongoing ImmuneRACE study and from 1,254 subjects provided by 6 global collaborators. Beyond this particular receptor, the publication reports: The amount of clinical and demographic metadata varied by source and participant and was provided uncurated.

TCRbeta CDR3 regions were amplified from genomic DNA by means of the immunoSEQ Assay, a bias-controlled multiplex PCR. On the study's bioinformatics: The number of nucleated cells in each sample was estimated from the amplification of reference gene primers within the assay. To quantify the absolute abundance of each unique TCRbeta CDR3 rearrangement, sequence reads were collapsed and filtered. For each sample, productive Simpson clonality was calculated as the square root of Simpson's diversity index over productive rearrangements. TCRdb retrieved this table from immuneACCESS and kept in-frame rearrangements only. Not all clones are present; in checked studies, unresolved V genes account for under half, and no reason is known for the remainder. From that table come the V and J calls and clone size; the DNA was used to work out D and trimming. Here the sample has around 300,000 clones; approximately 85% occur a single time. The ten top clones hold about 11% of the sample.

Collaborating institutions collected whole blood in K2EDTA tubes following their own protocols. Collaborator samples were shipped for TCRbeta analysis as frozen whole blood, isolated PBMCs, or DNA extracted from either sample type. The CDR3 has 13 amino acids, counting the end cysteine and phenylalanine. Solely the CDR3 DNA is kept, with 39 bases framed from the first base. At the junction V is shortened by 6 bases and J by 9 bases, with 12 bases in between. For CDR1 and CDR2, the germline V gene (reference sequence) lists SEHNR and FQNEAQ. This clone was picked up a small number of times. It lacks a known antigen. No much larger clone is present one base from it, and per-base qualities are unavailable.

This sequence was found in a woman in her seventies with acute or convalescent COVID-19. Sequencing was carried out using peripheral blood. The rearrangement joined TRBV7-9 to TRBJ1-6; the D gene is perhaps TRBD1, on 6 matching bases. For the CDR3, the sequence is CASSQSGVSPLHF. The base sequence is TGTGCCAGCAGTCAGTCAGGGGTTTCACCCCTCCACTTT. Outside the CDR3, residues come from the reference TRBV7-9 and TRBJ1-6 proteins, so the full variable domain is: DTGVSQNPRHKITKRGQNVTFRCDPISEHNRLYWYRQTLGQGPEFLTYFQNEAQLEKSRLLSDRFSAERPKGSFSTLEIQRTEQGDSAMYLCASSQSGVSPLHFGNGTRLTVT.